Reported below is one T cell receptor beta chain. Its antigen remains unidentified. One base away there is no much larger clone; base qualities are not given. The junction carries 7 bases between V and J, which are trimmed by 1 base and 3 bases respectively. CDR1 and CDR2 are read off the germline V gene (reference sequence) as DFQATT and SNEGSKA. The CDR3 runs 13 residues from the cysteine to the phenylalanine. The read is trimmed to its CDR3 DNA, 39 bases read in frame from base 1. This entry is derived from a study of vaccination and CD4 T cells after COVID-19 (dated by TCRdb to between 2021 and 2023). In the study overall: Convalescent patients had a positive SARS-CoV-2 result on nasal swab PCR, and of these patients, about ten had mild disease and one had severe disease. In the convalescent cohort there were six males and four females, among whom were two Hispanic individuals, seven Caucasians, two Asians and one multiracial person. Overlapping spike peptide pools from SARS-CoV-2 and from the common cold coronaviruses HCoV-NL63, HCoV-OC43 and HCoV-229E were used as culture stimuli. In roughly eleven COVID-19 convalescent patients and 4 infection-naive healthy vaccine recipients, the spike-specific CD4+ TCR repertoire before mRNA vaccination was compared with the repertoire after mRNA vaccination. A few convalescent patients gave samples both early after vaccination (day 14) and late after vaccination (days 161 to 241). The time from the second vaccine dose to post-vaccine blood sampling had a median of approximately 72 days and ranged from about 14 to 250 days. In control cultures, a CEFX viral epitope pool was used as positive control, an HIV-1 Nef peptide pool was used as negative control, or no peptide was added. Post-COVID blood samples were collected from convalescent patients a median of around 96 days after diagnosis, with a range of about 35 to 161 days. Each participant got two doses of either the Pfizer-BioNTech BNT162b2 vaccine (n=8) or the Moderna mRNA-1273 vaccine (n=2).

This specimen's time point label, per the study, means: late sampling 161 to 241 days after vaccination in three convalescent patients. The sample's treatment or condition label, decoded: approximately 10-day PBMC culture with coronavirus spike peptide pools or control peptides (ViraFEST assay). The study used the ViraFEST assay, which expanded antigen-specific T cells with peptide pools and then identified expanded clonotypes by TCR sequencing. The positive SARS-CoV-2 PCR tests of the convalescent patients were dated from March to December 2020, before the Alpha, Beta and Delta variants emerged in the United States. PBMCs were cultured at fewer than 2.5 million per well in IMDM supplemented with 5% human AB serum and 8 to 10 IU/ml IL-2, with about 11 ug/ml peptide pools added. On days 3 and 7, half of the culture medium was replaced with fresh IL-2-containing medium. After about 10 days of culture, CD4+ T cells were isolated by negative selection using the EasySep CD4+ T cell isolation kit. Ficoll-Paque Plus gradient centrifugation was used to isolate PBMCs from whole blood, and the isolated PBMCs were then either used fresh or cryopreserved at -140C. In general, triplicate wells were set up for every culture condition.

Library construction relied on PCR. TCR sequencing of DNA from cultured CD4+ T cells used the Oncomine TCR Beta short-read assay at the Johns Hopkins FTIC core. The QIAamp micro DNA kit was used to extract genomic DNA from the cultured CD4+ T cells. Oncomine TCR Beta libraries made from cultured CD4+ T cells were pooled using unique dual indexes and sequenced on an Illumina iSeq 100. The study's own analysis went as follows. Non-productive sequences were filtered out, and CDR3s that did not start with C, did not end with F or W, or were shorter than 7 amino acids were discarded. The MANAFEST web application identified antigen-specific clonotypes by comparing peptide-stimulated wells against reference wells and other culture wells. To be called positive, a clone needed an FDR below 0.05, an odds ratio above 5, and a productive frequency above 0.1% in at least two of three replicate wells. Clonotypes that were significantly expanded in both SARS-CoV-2 spike wells and at least one common cold coronavirus spike condition were defined as cross-reactive. CDR3 homology was assessed with Levenshtein distances (stringdist) and unrooted phylogenetic trees (ape) in R version 3.6.1. TCRdb trimmed the raw reads at Q25, called clones with MiXCR and kept productive beta chains. Each entry is one CDR3 protein sequence, shown with its most common DNA and genes. The V and J calls were determined by TCRdb, not by the authors. The sample table contains around 25,000 distinct CDR3 sequences; only one count was recorded for 30% of them. The ten largest clones represent approximately 3% of the sample.

Summary of the overall study and its limitations: Among convalescent patients, a median about 86% of the SARS-CoV-2-reactive clones seen after vaccination appeared only after vaccination, which suggests priming specific to the vaccine. Of the vaccine-specific clones in convalescent patients, 304 of 307, or nearly all, reacted only to SARS-CoV-2 spike and did not cross-react with common cold coronaviruses. Although the median number of SARS-CoV-2-reactive clonotypes went up from around 20 after infection to 30 to 45 after vaccination, the increase was not significant. Relatively few convalescent patients were included in the study, and early timepoints after natural infection were not analyzed.

The rearranged segments are TRBV20-1 and TRBJ1-5; no confident D gene assignment can be made. This material consisted of CD4+ T cells from blood, cultured in vitro, taken about 7 months after SARS-CoV-2 vaccination. The receptor comes from a human donor who had recovered from COVID-19. CDR3 reads: CSARVEFNQPQHF. The DNA sequence is TGCAGTGCTAGAGTAGAGTTCAATCAGCCCCAGCATTTT.